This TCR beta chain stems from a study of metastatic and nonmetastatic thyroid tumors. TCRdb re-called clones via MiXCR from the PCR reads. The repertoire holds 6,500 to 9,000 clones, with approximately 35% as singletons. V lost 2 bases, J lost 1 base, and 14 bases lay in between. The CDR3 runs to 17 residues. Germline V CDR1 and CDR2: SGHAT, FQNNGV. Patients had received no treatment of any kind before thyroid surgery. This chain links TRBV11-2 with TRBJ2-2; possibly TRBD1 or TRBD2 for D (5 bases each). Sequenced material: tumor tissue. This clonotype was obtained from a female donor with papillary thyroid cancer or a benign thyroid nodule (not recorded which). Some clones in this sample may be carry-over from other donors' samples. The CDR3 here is CASSLHGAIRNTGELFF. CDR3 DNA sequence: TGTGCCAGCAGCTTACACGGGGCTATCAGGAACACCGGGGAGCTGTTTTTT.